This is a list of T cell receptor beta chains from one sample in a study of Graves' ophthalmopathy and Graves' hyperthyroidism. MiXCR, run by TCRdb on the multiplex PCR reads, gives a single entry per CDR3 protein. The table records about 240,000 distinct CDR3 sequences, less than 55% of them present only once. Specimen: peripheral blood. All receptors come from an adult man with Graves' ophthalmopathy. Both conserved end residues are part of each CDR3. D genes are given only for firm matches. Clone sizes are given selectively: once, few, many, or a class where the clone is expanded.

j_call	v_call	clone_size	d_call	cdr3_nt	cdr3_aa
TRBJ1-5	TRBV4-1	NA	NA	TGCGCCAGCAGCCAAGGTGGCTTGCTTAGGGGCAATCAGCCCCAGCATTTT	CASSQGGLLRGNQPQHF
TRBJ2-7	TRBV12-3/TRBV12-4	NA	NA	TGTGCCAGCAGTTTGGACATTGTTTCCGAGCAGTACTTC	CASSLDIVSEQYF
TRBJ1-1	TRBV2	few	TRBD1	TGTGCCAGCACGAGGGACAGGGGGCGCGGCACTGAAGCTTTCTTT	CASTRDRGRGTEAFF
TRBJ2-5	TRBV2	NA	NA	TGTGCCAGCAACTGGGACTACCAAGAGACCCAGTACTTC	CASNWDYQETQYF
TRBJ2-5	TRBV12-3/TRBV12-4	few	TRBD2	TGTGCCAGCAGCCACCCGGGACTACCCGGCGCCCAGTACTTC	CASSHPGLPGAQYF
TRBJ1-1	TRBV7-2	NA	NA	TGTGCCAGCAGCTTAGCAGGGGTCACTGAAGCTTTCTTT	CASSLAGVTEAFF
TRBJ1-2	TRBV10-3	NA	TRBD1	TGTGCCAGCAGTGAGCAGGGGGAGGCAGATGGCTACACCTTC	CASSEQGEADGYTF
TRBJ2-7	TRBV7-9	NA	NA	TGTGCCAGCAGCCCGGGTGGGCGGAAGGGCTACGAGCAGTACTTC	CASSPGGRKGYEQYF
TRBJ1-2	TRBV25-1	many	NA	TGTGCCAGCAGTGAATGGGTTGGGGACTATGGCTACACCTTC	CASSEWVGDYGYTF
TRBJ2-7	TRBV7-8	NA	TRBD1	TGTGCCAGCAGCCCCGAGGGGACAGGGGCCTCCTACGAGCAGTACTTC	CASSPEGTGASYEQYF
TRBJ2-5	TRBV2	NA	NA	TGTGCCAGCAGTCAGGGGCGGAGCGGACAAGAGACCCAGTACTTC	CASSQGRSGQETQYF
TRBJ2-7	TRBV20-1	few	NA	TGCAGTGCTACACCCCAGTACGAGCAGTACTTC	CSATPQYEQYF
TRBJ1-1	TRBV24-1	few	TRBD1	TGTGCCACCAGTGATTCGACAGGGTCTGAAGCTTTCTTT	CATSDSTGSEAFF
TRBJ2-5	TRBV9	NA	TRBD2	TGTGCCAGCAGCGAAGGACTAGCGGGGATGGCGACCCAGTACTTC	CASSEGLAGMATQYF
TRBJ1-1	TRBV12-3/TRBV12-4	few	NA	TGTGCCTGTACGGGACACCCGAACACTGAAGCTTTCTTT	CACTGHPNTEAFF
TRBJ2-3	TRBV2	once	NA	TGTGCCAGCGTCGGCGGGGGCACAGATACGCAGTATTTT	CASVGGGTDTQYF
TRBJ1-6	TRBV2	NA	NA	TGTGCCAGCAGTGAATGGAAGGCTAGCAGACCCCTCCACTTT	CASSEWKASRPLHF
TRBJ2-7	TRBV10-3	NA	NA	TGTGCCGTGGTGTCGTACGAGCAGTACTTC	CAVVSYEQYF
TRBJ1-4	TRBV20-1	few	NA	TGCAGTGCTAGTTTATATGATAATGAAAAACTGTTTTTT	CSASLYDNEKLFF
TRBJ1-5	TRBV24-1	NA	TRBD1	TGTGCCACCAGTGATCCCGGGACAGGGAACTACGAGCATTTT	CATSDPGTGNYEHF
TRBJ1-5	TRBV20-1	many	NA	TGCAGTGCTAGCAGGGGCAATCAGCCCCAGCATTTT	CSASRGNQPQHF
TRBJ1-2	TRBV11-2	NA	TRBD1	TGTGCCAGCAGTCCGACGGACAGGGGGAAGGGCTACACCTTC	CASSPTDRGKGYTF
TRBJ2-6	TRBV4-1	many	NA	TGCGCCAGCAGCCAAGATTGGGCAGGTGACAATGGTGGGGCCAACGTCCTGACTTTC	CASSQDWAGDNGGANVLTF
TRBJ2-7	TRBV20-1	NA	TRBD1	TGCAGTGCTAGGAAAGGGACAGGGCCGAGCGAGCAGTACTTC	CSARKGTGPSEQYF
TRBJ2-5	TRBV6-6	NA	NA	TGTGCCAGCCTGGGGGCAGGGGAAGAGACCCAGTACTTC	CASLGAGEETQYF
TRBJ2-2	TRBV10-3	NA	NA	TGTGCCATCAGTGAAACCTTCCAAGGCACCGGGGAGCTGTTTTTT	CAISETFQGTGELFF
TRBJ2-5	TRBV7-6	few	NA	TGTGCCAGCAGCTTAGCAGGACAGCTACAAGAGACCCAGTACTTC	CASSLAGQLQETQYF
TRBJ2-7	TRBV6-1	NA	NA	TGTGCCAGCAGTGGCTCCGAGGACCACGAGCAGTACTTC	CASSGSEDHEQYF
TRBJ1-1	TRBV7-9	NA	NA	TGCGCCAGCAGCTTGGGTTTGGGGTTATTGAACACTGAAGCTTTCTTT	CASSLGLGLLNTEAFF
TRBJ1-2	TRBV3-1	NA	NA	TGTGCCAGCAGCCAAGGTCCGTCAGTGGACAACTATGGCTACACCTTC	CASSQGPSVDNYGYTF
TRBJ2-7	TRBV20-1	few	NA	TGCAGTGCTAGACGGGTCCTCTCCTACGAGCAGTACTTC	CSARRVLSYEQYF
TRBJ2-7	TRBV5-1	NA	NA	TGTGCCAGCAGCTTAGGTACCGCCTCCTACGAGCAGTACTTC	CASSLGTASYEQYF
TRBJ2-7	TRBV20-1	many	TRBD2	TGCAGTGCTAGCGACCCTTGGAGCGGGGAAACCTACGAGCAGTACTTC	CSASDPWSGETYEQYF
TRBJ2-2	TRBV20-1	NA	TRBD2	TGCAGTGCTTTCACTAGCGGGGGCCCCGGGGAGCTGTTTTTT	CSAFTSGGPGELFF
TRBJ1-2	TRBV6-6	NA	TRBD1	TGTGCCAGCAGTTACGGGGACAGCTATGGCTACACCTTC	CASSYGDSYGYTF
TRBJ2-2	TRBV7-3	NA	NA	TGTGCCAGCAGCTTCGGGAGGAACACCGGGGAGCTGTTTTTT	CASSFGRNTGELFF
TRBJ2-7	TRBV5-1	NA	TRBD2	TGCGCCAGCAGCTTGGGAGGGACTAGCGTTTACGAGCAGTACTTC	CASSLGGTSVYEQYF
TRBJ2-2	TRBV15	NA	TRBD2	TGTGCCACCATGACTAGCGGGTTTACCGGGGAGCTGTTTTTT	CATMTSGFTGELFF
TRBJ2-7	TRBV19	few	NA	TGTGCCCTAGGGAGAACCTTGACCGAGCAGTACTTC	CALGRTLTEQYF
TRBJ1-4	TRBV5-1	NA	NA	TGCGCCAGCAGCTTGGGAGGCGGGTATGGTGAAAAACTGTTTTTT	CASSLGGGYGEKLFF
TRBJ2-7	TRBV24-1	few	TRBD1	TGTGCCACCAGTGACCGCGGGACAGGGCACTCCTACGAGCAGTACTTC	CATSDRGTGHSYEQYF
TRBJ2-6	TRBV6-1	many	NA	TGTGCCAGCAGTGAAGTCTCTGGGGCCAACGTCCTGACTTTC	CASSEVSGANVLTF
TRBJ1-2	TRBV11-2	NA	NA	TGTGCCAGCAGCTTAGCGCCACACTATGGCTACACCTTC	CASSLAPHYGYTF
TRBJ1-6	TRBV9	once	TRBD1	TGTGCCAGCAGTCCAAGACAGGGTAGATCACCCCTCCACTTT	CASSPRQGRSPLHF
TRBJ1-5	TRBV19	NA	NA	TGTGCCAGTAGTCCCCCTCACCATAGCAATCAGCCCCAGCATTTT	CASSPPHHSNQPQHF
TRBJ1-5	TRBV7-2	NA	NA	TGTGCCAGCGGAAAGGGGCAGCCCCAGCATTTT	CASGKGQPQHF
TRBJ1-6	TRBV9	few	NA	TGTGCCAGCAGCGTTCGGGACAAGCATAATTCACCCCTCCACTTT	CASSVRDKHNSPLHF
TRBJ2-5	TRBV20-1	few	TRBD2	TGCAGTGCTCATAGACTAGCGGGAGGTTCCCAAGAGACCCAGTACTTC	CSAHRLAGGSQETQYF
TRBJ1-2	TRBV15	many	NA	TGTGCCACCAGCAGAGGTACAAGGCGCGGCTACACCTTC	CATSRGTRRGYTF
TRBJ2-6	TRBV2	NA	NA	TGTGCCAGCAGTGAATCCCGGCGGAACTCTGGGGCCAACGTCCTGACTTTC	CASSESRRNSGANVLTF
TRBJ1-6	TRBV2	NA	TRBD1	TGTGCCAGCCTTTCTTGGACAGGGACCCTTGGATCCCTCCACTTT	CASLSWTGTLGSLHF
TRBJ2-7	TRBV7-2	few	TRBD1	TGTGCCAGCAGCTTTTTGGGACAGGGAGCTAGCGAGCAGTACTTC	CASSFLGQGASEQYF
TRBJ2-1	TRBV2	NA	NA	TGTGCCAGCAGTGAAAGAACGAACAGAAACAATGAGCAGTTCTTC	CASSERTNRNNEQFF
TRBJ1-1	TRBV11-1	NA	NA	TGTGCCAGCGGAGGGGTGAACACTGAAGCTTTCTTT	CASGGVNTEAFF